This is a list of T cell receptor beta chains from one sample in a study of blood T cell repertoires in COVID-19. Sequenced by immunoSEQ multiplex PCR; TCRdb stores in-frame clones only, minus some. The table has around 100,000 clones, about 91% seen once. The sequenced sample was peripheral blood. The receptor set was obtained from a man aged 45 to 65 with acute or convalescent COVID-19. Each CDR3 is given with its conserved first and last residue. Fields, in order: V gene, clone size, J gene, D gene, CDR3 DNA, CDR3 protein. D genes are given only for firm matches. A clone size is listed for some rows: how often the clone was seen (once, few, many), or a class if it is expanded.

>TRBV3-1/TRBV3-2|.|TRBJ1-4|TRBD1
TGTGCCAGCAGGTCCGGGACAGCAAATGAAAAACTGTTTTTT
CASRSGTANEKLFF
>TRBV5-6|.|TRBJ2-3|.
TGTGCCAGCAGCCGACCGACAGAAGTACGCACAGATACGCAGTATTTT
CASSRPTEVRTDTQYF
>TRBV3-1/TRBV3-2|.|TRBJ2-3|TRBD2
TGTGCCAGCAGACTTCTAGCGGCCGGGGGAGATACGCAGTATTTT
CASRLLAAGGDTQYF
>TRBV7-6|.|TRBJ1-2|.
TGTGCCAGCAGCTTAGGGCCAGGTCGAGGCTACACCTTC
CASSLGPGRGYTF
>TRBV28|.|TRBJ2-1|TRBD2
TGTGCCAGCAGTTTGATCCCGGGACTACAAAGCTCCTACAATGAGCAGTTCTTC
CASSLIPGLQSSYNEQFF
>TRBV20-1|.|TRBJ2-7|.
TGCAGTGCTACACCTGGGCCCGAGCAGTACTTC
CSATPGPEQYF
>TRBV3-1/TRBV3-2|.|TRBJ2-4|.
TGTGCCAGCAGACAGGGTCTCTGCATTCAGTACTTC
CASRQGLCIQYF
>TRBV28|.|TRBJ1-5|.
TGTGCCAGCAGTTTAGGAGGGTATTTTAACCAGCCCCAGCATTTT
CASSLGGYFNQPQHF
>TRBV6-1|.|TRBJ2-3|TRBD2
TGTGCCAGCAGTGAGGACTTCGGGACTAGCGACACAGATACGCAGTATTTT
CASSEDFGTSDTDTQYF
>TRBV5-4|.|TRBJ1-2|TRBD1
TGTGCCAGCAGTCCGGACAGGGGGCGCGGCTGCACCTTC
CASSPDRGRGCTF
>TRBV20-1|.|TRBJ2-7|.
TGCAGTGCTAGTCTCGGTCGCGATCCCTCCTACGAGCAGTACTTC
CSASLGRDPSYEQYF
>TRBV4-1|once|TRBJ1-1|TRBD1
TGCGCCAGCAGCCAAGGACAGGGGGTCGTCACTGAAGCTTTCTTT
CASSQGQGVVTEAFF
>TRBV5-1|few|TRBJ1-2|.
TGCGCCAGCAGCTTGGACAGGGCTTACTATGGCTACACCTTC
CASSLDRAYYGYTF
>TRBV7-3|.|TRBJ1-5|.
TGTGCCAGCAGCTTAATGTCGGGGCAGCCCCAGCATTTT
CASSLMSGQPQHF
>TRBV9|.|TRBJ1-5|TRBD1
TGTGCCAGCAGCGTAGCCCCGGGACAGAATCAGCCCCAGCATTTT
CASSVAPGQNQPQHF
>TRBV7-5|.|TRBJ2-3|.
TGTGTCAGAAGGGCTAGCACAGATACGCAGTATTTT
CVRRASTDTQYF
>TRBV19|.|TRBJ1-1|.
TGTGCCAGTAGTATAGAATCTCTAGATTTGAACACTGAAGCTTTCTTT
CASSIESLDLNTEAFF
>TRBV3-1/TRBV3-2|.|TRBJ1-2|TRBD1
TGTGCCAGCAGCCCCGACAGGGCCCTTGGAAGCTACACCTTC
CASSPDRALGSYTF
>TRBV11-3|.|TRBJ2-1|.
TGTGCCAGCAGCTACAGGAGAACCTCCTACAATGAGCAGTTCTTC
CASSYRRTSYNEQFF
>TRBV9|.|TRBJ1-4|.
TGTGCCAGCAGCGTAGGCAAGGGAAGGGAGGTAAATGAAAAACTGTTTTTT
CASSVGKGREVNEKLFF
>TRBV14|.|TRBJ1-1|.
TGTGCCAGCAGCCAAGATGTGCGAATGAACACTGAAGCTTTCTTT
CASSQDVRMNTEAFF
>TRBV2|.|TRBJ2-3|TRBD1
TGTGCCAGCAGTGAGGACAGGGGTGGTAAGGATACGCAGTATTTT
CASSEDRGGKDTQYF
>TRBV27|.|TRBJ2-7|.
TGTGCCAGCAGTCCACGAGACTACGAGCAGTACTTC
CASSPRDYEQYF
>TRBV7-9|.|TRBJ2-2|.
TGTGCCAGCAGCTCAGGGATCGGGGAGCTGTTTTTT
CASSSGIGELFF
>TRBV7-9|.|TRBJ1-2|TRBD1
TGTGCCAGCAGCTCCGTGACAGGGAAAGACTATGGCTACACCTTC
CASSSVTGKDYGYTF
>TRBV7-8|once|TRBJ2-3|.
TGTGCCAGCAGCTTCTGGGGGCCTAGCACAGATACGCAGTATTTT
CASSFWGPSTDTQYF
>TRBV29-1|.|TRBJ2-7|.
TGCAGCGCGAGGGTCGGGGGGCTTTACGAGCAGTACTTC
CSARVGGLYEQYF
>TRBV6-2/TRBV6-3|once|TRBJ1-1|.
TGTGCCAGCAGTAAGCTGACGGGGGGCCTGAACACTGAAGCTTTCTTT
CASSKLTGGLNTEAFF
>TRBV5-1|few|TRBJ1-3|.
TGCGCCAGCAGCCTGGATCTCTCTGGAAACACCATATATTTT
CASSLDLSGNTIYF
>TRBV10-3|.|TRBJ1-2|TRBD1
TGTGCCATCAGTGAACCACTTCAGGGGGCGAACTACACCTTC
CAISEPLQGANYTF